This T cell receptor (beta chain) was sequenced for a study of identical twins' blood T cells. V lost 0 bases, J lost 7 bases, and 8 bases stayed unmatched. Germline loops: CDR1 DFQATT, CDR2 SNEGSKA (reference sequence). The CDR3 consists of 15 residues. TCR cDNA libraries were made from RNA using a previously described, modified protocol. Each TCR cDNA library carried sample-specific barcodes on both ends. Each CDR3 protein gets one entry after TCRdb re-called the 5' RACE reads with MiXCR. Of 350,000 to 400,000 distinct CDR3 sequences in the sample, more than 25% were seen once. This clonotype has more than one count but fewer than ten.

This chain links TRBV20-1 with TRBJ2-1; 8 bases map to TRBD2. Source material: PBMCs. This TCR was sampled from a woman between 18 and 49 years old in good health. DNA of the CDR3: TGCAGTGCTAGAGATCTGGAGCGGGAGATGAATGAGCAGTTCTTC. This encodes CSARDLEREMNEQFF.